Listed here are 29 T cell receptor beta chains from one sample, sequenced in a study of shared clonotypes between healthy human individuals. Produced via immunoSEQ multiplex PCR; TCRdb's table is partial and in-frame only. The sample contains around 2.3 million clones, around 95% of which appear only once. Sequenced: naive CD4+ T cells sorted from blood. Specified subset: CD45RA+ positively selected. The receptors derive from a man aged 18 to 29 in good health.

The chain couples TRBV18 to TRBJ1-1, with a weak D call TRBD1 (6 bases). Germline-derived CDR1 and CDR2 are KGHSH and LQKENI. V was trimmed by 4 bases and J by 1 base, leaving 10 bases between them. The CDR3 has 14 residues. CDR3 sequence reads: CASSLNRENTEAFF. The CDR3 DNA reads as TGTGCCAGCTCACTAAACAGGGAGAACACTGAAGCTTTCTTT.

The V and J genes are TRBV6-5 and TRBJ1-4, with 10 bases matching TRBD1. The CDR3 is made up of 15 amino acids. Germline V gene lookup returns CDR1 MNHEY and CDR2 SVGAGI. V lost 6 bases, J lost 7 bases, and 8 bases stayed unmatched. CDR3 coding DNA: TGTGCCAGCAGCCGGGGACAGGGGAGGGGTGAAAAACTGTTTTTT. It codes for CASSRGQGRGEKLFF.

This chain connects TRBV7-2 to TRBJ1-3, with D uncertain. CDR1 and CDR2 (germline): SGHTA, FQGNSA. The V and J ends lost 5 bases and 0 bases respectively, with 17 bases between them. This CDR3 has 17 amino acids. CDR3 DNA: TGTGCCAGCAGCCTAACTACCACACCTTACTCTGGAAACACCATATATTTT. This translates into CASSLTTTPYSGNTIYF.

The chain couples TRBV30 to TRBJ1-6; D might be TRBD1 (5 bases). V lost 4 bases to trimming and J lost 8 bases, with 9 bases between them. CDR1 and CDR2 from the germline V gene are GTSNPN and SVGIG (reference sequence). The CDR3 consists of 12 residues. CDR3: CAWTDRYSPLHF. CDR3 DNA sequence: TGTGCCTGGACAGACAGATATTCACCCCTCCACTTT. Complete variable domain (other parts from reference TRBV30 and TRBJ1-6): SQTIHQWPATLVQPVGSPLSLECTVEGTSNPNLYWYRQAAGRGLQLLFYSVGIGQISSEVPQNLSASRPQDRQFILSSKKLLLSDSGFYLCAWTDRYSPLHFGNGTRLTVT.

This sequence joins TRBV6-1 and TRBJ1-1; a weak D match, TRBD1 (5 bases). Trimming removed 7 bases at V and 4 bases at J, with 16 bases between. Germline-derived CDR1 and CDR2 are MNHNS and SASEGT. The CDR3 extends over 14 amino acids. This CDR3 is CASNIPGWSTEAFF. Written as DNA, the CDR3 is TGTGCCAGCAACATCCCAGGGTGGAGCACTGAAGCTTTCTTT.

The CDR3 reads CASSLGPGDSYEQYF. In DNA, the CDR3 is TGTGCCAGCAGCTTAGGGCCAGGGGACTCCTACGAGCAGTACTTC. The rearrangement uses TRBV11-2 and TRBJ2-7; TRBD1 is a possible D gene (6 bases). Germline assignment: CDR1 SGHAT and CDR2 FQNNGV. The CDR3 is 15 amino acids. V was cut by 1 base and J by 0 bases, with 10 bases left in between.

The rearrangement joins TRBV19 to TRBJ2-3, with TRBD1 as a possible D gene (6 bases). Trimming took off 5 bases at V and 6 bases at J, with 15 bases between the two ends. The CDR3 loop spans 14 amino acids. CDR1 LNHDA and CDR2 SQIVND come from the germline V gene (reference sequence). The CDR3 is CASSPTGRRDTQYF. CDR3 coding DNA: TGTGCCAGTAGTCCAACAGGGCGGCGGGATACGCAGTATTTT.

The chain couples TRBV28 to TRBJ1-1; tentative D call: TRBD1 (6 bases). This CDR3 contains 13 residues. CDR1 is MDHEN, CDR2 SYDVKM, per germline. V lost 6 bases and J 6 bases, leaving 14 bases between the germline ends. This CDR3 is CASSEQGRAEAFF. CDR3 nucleotides: TGTGCCAGCAGCGAACAGGGAAGGGCTGAAGCTTTCTTT.

Comment on this clone: In the same sample, other DNA sequences code for this CDR3. This sequence joins TRBV5-1 and TRBJ2-7; 9 bases are a match to TRBD2. V trimming: 5 bases; J trimming: 2 bases; junction bases outside the gene matches: 2. This CDR3 spans 13 amino acids. CDR1 and CDR2 from the germline V gene are SGHRS and YFSETQ. The CDR3 nucleotides read TGCGCCAGCAGAGCTAGCGGGACCTACGAGCAGTACTTC. Encoded protein: CASRASGTYEQYF.

The V gene is TRBV11-2, the J gene TRBJ2-7; D is ambiguous. The CDR3 contains 14 residues. Trimming removed 1 base from V and 2 bases from J, with 9 bases in between. Germline assignment: CDR1 SGHAT and CDR2 FQNNGV. CDR3 in DNA: TGTGCCAGCAGCTTAGCCGCCTCCCCCTACGAGCAGTACTTC. Its protein is CASSLAASPYEQYF.

The rearrangement uses TRBV4-1 and TRBJ2-4; D uncertain. The V gene lost 0 bases and the J gene lost 0 bases, with 3 bases spanning the gap. Germline loops: CDR1 MGHRA, CDR2 YSYEKL. This CDR3 comprises 14 residues. This CDR3 reads CASSQDSAKNIQYF. CDR3 in DNA: TGCGCCAGCAGCCAAGACTCAGCCAAAAACATTCAGTACTTC.

This sequence joins TRBV10-1 and TRBJ2-7; possibly TRBD2 for D (6 bases). Germline V lookup: CDR1 WNHNN, CDR2 SYGVQD (reference sequence). CDR3 length equals 16 residues. Trimming shortened V by 0 bases and J by 1 base, and 13 bases separated the two germline ends. DNA of the CDR3: TGCGCCAGCAGTGAGTCCGGAGGGACTCCTTCCTACGAGCAGTACTTC. Residues: CASSESGGTPSYEQYF.

V is TRBV7-6 and J is TRBJ1-1; tentatively, D is TRBD1 (5 bases). V shed 4 bases and J shed 0 bases, with 9 bases lying between them. Germline V gene data show CDR1 as SGHVS and CDR2 as FNYEAQ. The CDR3 consists of 14 residues. CDR3 loop: CASSSGQVNTEAFF. The CDR3 coding sequence is TGTGCCAGCAGCTCAGGGCAGGTGAACACTGAAGCTTTCTTT.

This chain uses TRBV18 with TRBJ1-6; D remains unclear. V shed 2 bases and J shed 5 bases, with 4 bases lying between them. The germline V gene encodes CDR1 KGHSH and CDR2 LQKENI. CDR3 length: 13 residues. The chain's CDR3 is CASSPNDNSPLHF. The CDR3 nucleotides are TGTGCCAGCTCACCAAATGATAATTCACCCCTCCACTTT. Full variable domain (outside the CDR3, taken from reference TRBV18 and TRBJ1-6): NAGVMQNPRHLVRRRGQEARLRCSPMKGHSHVYWYRQLPEEGLKFMVYLQKENIIDESGMPKERFSAEFPKEGPSILRIQQVVRGDSAAYFCASSPNDNSPLHFGNGTRLTVT.

This chain uses TRBV2 with TRBJ2-5, with D unresolved. The length of the CDR3 is 12 residues. CDR1 SNHLY and CDR2 FYNNEI come from the germline V gene. Trimming took 7 bases from V and 4 from J, leaving 10 bases between them. The chain's CDR3 is CASTALGETQYF. Written as DNA, the CDR3 is TGTGCCAGCACGGCCCTGGGAGAGACCCAGTACTTC.

Comment on this clone: Other DNA sequences from this sample encode an identical CDR3 as well. V usage is TRBV4-3 and J usage is TRBJ1-3; TRBD1 agrees at 7 bases. Germline-derived CDR1 and CDR2 are LGHNA and YSLEER. Germline trimming cut 0 bases from V and 4 bases from J; bases unmatched to any gene: 3. The CDR3 is made up of 15 amino acids. For the CDR3, the DNA is TGCGCCAGCAGCCAAGATGACAGGGCCGGAAACACCATATATTTT. Residues: CASSQDDRAGNTIYF.

The CDR3 coding sequence is TGTGCCAGCAGTTACGGACAATTGACAGGAGAAGAGACCCAGTACTTC. Its translation: CASSYGQLTGEETQYF. This chain joins TRBV28 and TRBJ2-5; TRBD1 is a possible D gene (6 bases). Trimming cost V 4 bases and J 3 bases, with 18 bases left between them. Germline assignment: CDR1 MDHEN and CDR2 SYDVKM. This CDR3 spans 16 amino acids.

J is TRBJ1-6 and V is TRBV27, with 7 bases identical to TRBD1. The CDR3 loop spans 13 amino acids. CDR1 is MNHEY, CDR2 SMNVEV, per germline (reference sequence). V trimming: 5 bases; J trimming: 6 bases; junction bases outside the gene matches: 1. DNA for the CDR3: TGTGCCAGCAGTCCAGGGGGTAATTCACCCCTCCACTTT. Residues: CASSPGGNSPLHF.

This chain's CDR3 is CSVGPPDTQYF. The CDR3 DNA reads as TGCAGCGTTGGGCCCCCAGATACGCAGTATTTT. The chain employs TRBV29-1 and TRBJ2-3, with unresolved D. Germline V CDR1 and CDR2: SQVTM, ANQGSEA. Trimming pared 4 bases from V and 4 bases from J, leaving 6 bases between. CDR3 length equals 11 residues.

CDR3 nucleotides: TGTGCCTGGAACACCCCGAATCAGCCCCAGCATTTT. It yields the protein CAWNTPNQPQHF. The V and J genes are TRBV30 and TRBJ1-5; D unresolved. The CDR3 extends over 12 amino acids. Germline V gives CDR1 GTSNPN, CDR2 SVGIG (reference sequence). V was trimmed by 4 bases and J by 4 bases, leaving 8 bases between them.

This chain uses TRBV29-1 with TRBJ2-5; a possible D gene is TRBD1 (6 bases). Germline CDR1 SQVTM, CDR2 ANQGSEA. V was pared by 7 bases and J by 5 bases, with 17 bases between. The CDR3 spans 13 residues. CDR3 nucleotides: TGCAGCGCCGGGGACACGCAGCGGGAGACCCAGTACTTC. This codes for CSAGDTQRETQYF.

The chain joins TRBV6-6 to TRBJ2-7; D is ambiguous. Germline CDR1 is MNHNY and CDR2 is SVGAGI (reference sequence). This CDR3 has 14 residues. V dropped 5 bases and J dropped 0 bases, with 11 bases sitting between them. CDR3 region: CASSAVQRSYEQYF. In DNA, the CDR3 is TGTGCCAGCAGTGCCGTCCAACGCTCCTACGAGCAGTACTTC.

The V call is TRBV4-1, the J call TRBJ1-5; tentatively, D is TRBD1 (6 bases). The length of the CDR3 is 14 residues. CDR1 MGHRA and CDR2 YSYEKL come from the germline V gene. Trimming took off 8 bases at V and 7 bases at J, with 18 bases between the two ends. This chain's CDR3 is CASSPPNRDQPQHF. CDR3 nucleotides: TGCGCCAGCTCCCCCCCAAACAGGGACCAGCCCCAGCATTTT.

The chain couples TRBV29-1 to TRBJ2-3; the D gene could be TRBD1 or TRBD2 (6 bases each). V dropped 4 bases and J dropped 5 bases, with 13 bases sitting between them. Germline CDR1 reads SQVTM; CDR2 reads ANQGSEA. The CDR3 length is 13 residues. The CDR3 reads CSVGRGQGDTQYF. The DNA of the CDR3 is TGCAGCGTTGGCCGGGGGCAGGGAGATACGCAGTATTTT.

Of note for this clone: The sample has other DNA sequences that encode this CDR3 too. This chain uses TRBV18 with TRBJ1-1, with D possibly TRBD1 on 5 matching bases. This CDR3 region has 11 residues. The germline V gene encodes CDR1 KGHSH and CDR2 LQKENI. Trimming stripped 3 bases from V and 8 bases from J, with 7 bases between. CDR3 nucleotide sequence: TGTGCCAGCTCACCCGACAGAGAAGCTTTCTTT. Translated: CASSPDREAFF.

V usage is TRBV5-6 and J usage is TRBJ1-3; TRBD1 might be the D (6 bases). Per the germline V gene, CDR1 is SGHDT and CDR2 is YYEEEE. The germline V and J ends were trimmed by 6 bases and 2 bases, with 18 bases remaining between them. The CDR3 covers 16 residues. Written as DNA, the CDR3 is TGTGCCAGCACCAATGGCTGGGAGGGGGCTGGAAACACCATATATTTT. This gives the protein CASTNGWEGAGNTIYF.

The gene calls are TRBV2 and TRBJ1-1; maybe TRBD1 (5 bases). Germline assignment: CDR1 SNHLY and CDR2 FYNNEI. This CDR3 is built from 14 residues. V gave up 6 bases and J gave up 5 bases, with 16 bases separating them. CDR3 DNA sequence: TGTGCCAGCAGGGTGGCGGGGCCGGGGACTGAAGCTTTCTTT. This sequence encodes CASRVAGPGTEAFF.

V gene TRBV6-6 combines with J gene TRBJ2-7; the D is unclear. The germline CDR1 and CDR2 sequences are MNHNY and SVGAGI (reference sequence). Trimming cost V 2 bases and J 3 bases, with 14 bases left between them. The CDR3 loop spans 15 amino acids. CDR3 protein: CASSYGTSPGYEQYF. CDR3 DNA sequence: TGTGCCAGCAGTTACGGAACATCTCCCGGCTACGAGCAGTACTTC.

This clone was seen just once. This chain connects TRBV7-9 to TRBJ1-1, with 9 bases matching TRBD1. In germline, CDR1 is SEHNR, CDR2 FQNEAQ (reference sequence). Losses at the gene ends were 5 bases for V and 4 bases for J; bases not matched to a gene: 5. This CDR3 contains 14 residues. CDR3 protein: CASSQGQGSTEAFF. CDR3 in DNA: TGTGCCAGCAGCCAGGGACAGGGATCCACTGAAGCTTTCTTT.